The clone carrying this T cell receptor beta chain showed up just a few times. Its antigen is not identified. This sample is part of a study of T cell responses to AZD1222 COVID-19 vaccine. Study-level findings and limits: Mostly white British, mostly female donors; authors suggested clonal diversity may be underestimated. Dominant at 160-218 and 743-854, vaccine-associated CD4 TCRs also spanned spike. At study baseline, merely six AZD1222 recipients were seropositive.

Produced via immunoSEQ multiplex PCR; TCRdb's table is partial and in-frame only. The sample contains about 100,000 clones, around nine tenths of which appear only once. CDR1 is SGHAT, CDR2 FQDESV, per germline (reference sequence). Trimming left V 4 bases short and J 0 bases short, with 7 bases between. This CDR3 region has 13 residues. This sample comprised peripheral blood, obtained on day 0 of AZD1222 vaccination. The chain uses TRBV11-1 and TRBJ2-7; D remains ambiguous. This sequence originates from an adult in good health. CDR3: CASSSHTSYEQYF. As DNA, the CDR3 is TGTGCCAGCAGCTCACACACCTCCTACGAGCAGTACTTC.